One sample yielded the 8 T cell receptor beta chains listed below, sequenced in a study of CD8+CD57+ T cells in acquired aplastic anemia. Researchers used genomic DNA as the template to profile TCR beta VDJ and CDR3. TCRdb re-called the reads through MiXCR, storing one row per CDR3 protein. The sample consists of about 220,000 distinct CDR3 sequences, about 37% of them appearing once. The sample taken for sequencing was sorted CD4+, CD8+, or CD8+CD57+ T cells (not recorded which) from PBMCs. These receptors were taken from a human donor in good health, serving as a control.

Of note for this clonotype: A much larger clone lies one base from this, so it may be a read error. The V call is TRBV7-9, the J call TRBJ2-5; 7 bases fit TRBD1. CDR1 is SEHNR, CDR2 FQNEAQ, per germline (reference sequence). The CDR3 sequence is 15 residues long. CDR3 sequence: CANSFRGLLKETQYF. In DNA, the CDR3 is TGTGCCAACAGCTTCAGGGGGTTGCTTAAGGAGACCCAGTACTTC. The full variable domain, in which reference TRBV7-9 and TRBJ2-5 provide the parts outside the CDR3, is DTGVSQNPRHKITKRGQNVTFRCDPISEHNRLYWYRQTLGQGPEFLTYFQNEAQLEKSRLLSDRFSAERPKGSFSTLEIQRTEQGDSAMYLCANSFRGLLKETQYFGPGTRLLVL.

In its sample, this clonotype was seen many times. J is TRBJ2-7 and V is TRBV18, with TRBD1 identical over 7 bases. Germline V gene data show CDR1 as KGHSH and CDR2 as LQKENI. The CDR3 spans 14 residues. Trimming removed 3 bases from V and 2 bases from J; junction bases left unmatched: 4. CDR3: CASSPGRGPYEQYF. The DNA for the CDR3 is TGTGCCAGCTCACCGGGTAGGGGGCCCTACGAGCAGTACTTC.

The chain employs TRBV3-1 and TRBJ2-7; 8 bases map to TRBD1. The CDR3 spans 15 residues. The germline V gene encodes CDR1 LGHDT and CDR2 YNNKEL (reference sequence). J gave up 4 bases and V 0 bases, and 5 bases lay outside the gene matches. CDR3 sequence: CASSQDQGAIYEQYF. In DNA form, the CDR3 reads TGTGCCAGCAGCCAAGATCAGGGGGCAATATACGAGCAGTACTTC.

J is TRBJ1-5 and V is TRBV2, with TRBD1 matching over 7 bases. CDR1 SNHLY and CDR2 FYNNEI come from the germline V gene. V dropped 7 bases and J dropped 4; count of bases not matched to a gene: 4. The CDR3 runs 13 residues. The CDR3 is CASNRQGNQPQHF. CDR3 coding DNA: TGTGCCAGCAATAGACAGGGAAATCAGCCCCAGCATTTT.

This clonotype has a count of ten or more. The chain carries TRBV6-1 and TRBJ1-6; 7 positions agree with TRBD1. CDR3 size: 14 residues. V lost 5 bases to trimming and J lost 16 bases; unmatched junction nucleotides: 14. Germline lookup yields CDR1 MNHNS and CDR2 SASEGT. CDR3 coding DNA: TGTGCCAGCAGTCGAACAGGGGACGGCCAGCCGCTCCACTTT. Its translation is CASSRTGDGQPLHF.

Points on this clonotype: A much larger clone is a single base away; this may be a read error. The V and J genes are TRBV20-1 and TRBJ1-1; D call uncertain. This CDR3 comprises 13 residues. Germline CDR1 and CDR2: DFQATT and SNEGSKA (reference sequence). CDR3 in DNA: TGCGGTGCTAGAGGACGGCTGAACACTGAAGCTTTCTTT. Residues: CGARGRLNTEAFF.

This clonotype showed up many times. V is TRBV5-1 and J is TRBJ1-2; 8 bases match TRBD1. V dropped 5 bases and J dropped 2; count of bases not matched to a gene: 2. This CDR3 comprises 13 residues. Germline lookup yields CDR1 SGHRS and CDR2 YFSETQ. The CDR3 reads CASRTGVNYGYTF. The DNA for the CDR3 is TGCGCCAGCAGGACAGGGGTGAACTATGGCTACACCTTC.

V gene TRBV24-1 combines with J gene TRBJ2-3; D uncertain. V lost 7 bases and J 11 bases, leaving 21 bases between the germline ends. This CDR3 contains 14 residues. In germline, CDR1 is KGHDR, CDR2 SFDVKD. In DNA, the CDR3 is TGTGCCACCAGGGTGTGTAGCTCCTACAATGAGCAGTATTTT. Amino acid sequence: CATRVCSSYNEQYF.